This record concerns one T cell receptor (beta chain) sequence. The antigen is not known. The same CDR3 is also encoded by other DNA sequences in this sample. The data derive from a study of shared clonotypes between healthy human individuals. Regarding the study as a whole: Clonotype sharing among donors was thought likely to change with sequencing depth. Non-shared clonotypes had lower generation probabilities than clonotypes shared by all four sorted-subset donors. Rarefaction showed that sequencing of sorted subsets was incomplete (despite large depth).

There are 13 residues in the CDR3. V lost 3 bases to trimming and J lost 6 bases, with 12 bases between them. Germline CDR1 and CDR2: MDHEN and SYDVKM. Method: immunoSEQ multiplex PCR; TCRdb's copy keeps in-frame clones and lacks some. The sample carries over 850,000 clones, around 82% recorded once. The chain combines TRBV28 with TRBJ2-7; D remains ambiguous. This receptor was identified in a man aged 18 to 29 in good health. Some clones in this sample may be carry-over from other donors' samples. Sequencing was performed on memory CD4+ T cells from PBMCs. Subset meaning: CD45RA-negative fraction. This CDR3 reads CASSFPKRGEQYF. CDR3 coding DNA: TGTGCCAGCAGTTTCCCCAAGAGAGGCGAGCAGTACTTC.